This record covers a single T cell receptor beta chain. The data derive from a study of shared clonotypes between healthy human individuals. At the level of the study: Donors had three CD4 naive, three CD4 memory, two CD8 naive and one CD8 memory plate apiece.

Germline V CDR1 and CDR2: MNHEY, SMNVEV (reference sequence). The CDR3 is 15 residues long. V was clipped by 4 bases and J by 2 bases; unmatched bases: 5. Original handling: Filtering of immunoSEQ junctional sequences could not match full-length read filtering. Assay: immunoSEQ multiplex PCR; the TCRdb copy retains only in-frame clones and omits some. For V, J and clone size, that table is used; D and trimming come from the DNA. There are under 2.5 million clones in the sample; around 93% occur only once, and 0.37% lies in the top ten. Input material: naive CD4+ T cells from PBMCs. Subset given: CD45RA+ positively selected. The sequence was collected from a man between 18 and 29 years old in good health. Some clones in this sample may be carry-over from other donors' samples. The rearrangement uses TRBV27 and TRBJ2-1; 7 bases map to TRBD2. The chain's CDR3 is CASSWAGVTYNEQFF. In DNA, the CDR3 is TGTGCCAGCAGTTGGGCGGGAGTCACCTACAATGAGCAGTTCTTC.